Listed below are T cell receptor beta chains from one sample, sequenced in a study of OX40 agonist ivuxolimab in advanced cancers. Sequencing used immunoSEQ multiplex PCR; TCRdb keeps in-frame clones, though not all of them. The table lists more than 80,000 clones, 91% of them singletons. Material: CD4+ or CD8+ T cells sorted from blood, obtained in a trial of the OX40 agonist ivuxolimab. These receptor sequences come from an adult with an advanced solid tumor such as melanoma, head and neck, liver or kidney cancer. Both conserved end residues are trimmed from each CDR3.

CDR3	V	J
ASSLSPVSTYNEQF	TRBV5-1	TRBJ2-1
AWSVLQGGEPQH	TRBV30	TRBJ1-5
ASSFIPAGNSYEQY	TRBV5-6	TRBJ2-7
ASSLTRKETQY	TRBV7-2	TRBJ2-5
ASSADRLEQY	TRBV5-4	TRBJ2-7
ASSSGQGAMNEQF	TRBV7-2	TRBJ2-1
ASSLVSAYGYT	TRBV28	TRBJ1-2
ASSYGTQTYNEQF	TRBV7-3	TRBJ2-1
ASSAQLAGGGYEQF	TRBV11-2	TRBJ2-1
ASSPGAQFT	TRBV7-9	TRBJ1-2
ASSELFNIQGSEQF	TRBV6-1	TRBJ2-1
ASSPHFGTGGGYT	TRBV28	TRBJ1-2
AWSTGPNQPQH	TRBV30	TRBJ1-5
ASSDGSGTGELF	TRBV10-1	TRBJ2-2
AWSDQASGSSNEQF	TRBV30	TRBJ2-1
ASSLLAVTDTQY	TRBV6-5	TRBJ2-3
ASSPYEVTSTDTQY	TRBV18	TRBJ2-3
ASSEGRGPGYT	TRBV2	TRBJ1-2
ASSSRALRTGELF	TRBV28	TRBJ2-2
ASRETGTGTYGYT	TRBV28	TRBJ1-2
ASSVWPGLASNEQF	TRBV9	TRBJ2-1
ATSIGGTGGFGELF	TRBV15	TRBJ2-2
ASSLSIRDEREGGQY	TRBV5-6	TRBJ2-7
ASSGGGVETQY	TRBV2	TRBJ2-5
ASSLKLAGFVDTQY	TRBV5-4	TRBJ2-3
ASRPQGNYGYT	TRBV28	TRBJ1-2
ASSPGGLETQY	TRBV5-1	TRBJ2-5
ASSRTRAEDYGYT	TRBV4-3	TRBJ1-2
ASSPRGGPTQY	TRBV5-1	TRBJ2-5
ASRPKRGSQETQY	TRBV11-2	TRBJ2-5
AISVGTVSTDTQY	TRBV10-3	TRBJ2-3
ASGTGTHELF	TRBV6-6	TRBJ2-2
ASSLGLAGNFDSTDTQY	TRBV4-3	TRBJ2-3
ASSNTGLTPEAF	TRBV11-3	TRBJ1-1
ASSQPTSGRDEQY	TRBV4-1	TRBJ2-7
ASSWSSLVRGEQY	TRBV11-2	TRBJ2-7
ASSTTGGGGYEQY	TRBV19	TRBJ2-7
ASSLGPGAYGYT	TRBV7-7	TRBJ1-2
ASSLARGQGSYEQY	TRBV7-2	TRBJ2-7
ASSLTKF	TRBV28	TRBJ2-1
ASSLLGLAQNEQF	TRBV7-9	TRBJ2-1
AIKKAGGADTQY	TRBV10-3	TRBJ2-3
ASSHDRGKGSKNIQY	TRBV4-2	TRBJ2-4
ASSYALDRDGGYT	TRBV18	TRBJ1-2
ASSLGAGVTDTQY	TRBV19	TRBJ2-3
ASSPGRGGPGTDTQY	TRBV18	TRBJ2-3
ASSERLARSSYEQY	TRBV6-1	TRBJ2-7
ASSLEVAGPQETQY	TRBV7-2	TRBJ2-5
ASSLDRTEQY	TRBV11-2	TRBJ2-7
ASRGTGGAGYGYT	TRBV28	TRBJ1-2
ASSPTGFGANVLT	TRBV5-5	TRBJ2-6
ASSRQLNNEQF	TRBV7-3	TRBJ2-1
ASSLVAGSILEQY	TRBV7-2	TRBJ2-7
ASSIDSRTGSYGYT	TRBV19	TRBJ1-2